This T cell receptor beta chain came from a study of blood T cell repertoires in COVID-19. Sequencing was performed with immunoSEQ multiplex PCR; in TCRdb, only in-frame clones are kept and a portion is missing. The sample consists of approximately 260,000 clones, approximately 84% of them appearing once. There are 17 residues in the CDR3. The trim removed 4 bases at V and 0 bases at J, leaving 6 bases unmatched. Germline lookup yields CDR1 LGHNA and CDR2 YSLEER. Donors were grouped by their self-reported clinical history. This receptor was identified in a man aged 50 to 60 who had recovered from COVID-19. This chain uses TRBV4-3 with TRBJ2-1; TRBD2 agrees at 10 bases. The sample comprised PBMCs or T cells enriched from blood (not recorded which). CDR3: CASSLTLAGSSYNEQFF. CDR3 DNA: TGCGCCAGCAGCCTAACACTAGCGGGAAGCTCCTACAATGAGCAGTTCTTC.